These 25 T cell receptor beta chains originate from one sample sequenced in a study of radiation and T cells in renal cell carcinoma. Documented time point: blood 4 weeks post-SBRT, at nephrectomy. Treatment described: 15 Gy SBRT to primary tumor, nephrectomy 4 weeks later. Here immunoSEQ multiplex PCR was the method, and the copy in TCRdb shows in-frame clones only, minus some. This sample has about 76,000 clones, with about 88% found just once. The starting material was blood, obtained from a patient whose treatment included radiotherapy and nephrectomy. The receptors derive from a woman in her seventies with renal cell carcinoma.

The gene calls are TRBV5-6 and TRBJ2-2; the D is unclear. V dropped 5 bases and J dropped 5 bases, with 7 bases sitting between them. The CDR3 covers 12 residues. In germline, CDR1 is SGHDT, CDR2 YYEEEE. CDR3 nucleotides: TGTGCCAGCAGGTTAAGAACCGGGGAGCTGTTTTTT. The encoded protein is CASRLRTGELFF.

Note on this clone: A read error may produce the germline difference seen at one junction end. V gene TRBV28 combines with J gene TRBJ2-3; D call uncertain. Germline V gives CDR1 MDHEN, CDR2 SYDVKM. This CDR3 comprises 15 residues. CDR3 protein: CASSSGSYSIDTQYF. The CDR3 coding sequence is TGTGCCAGCAGTTCGGGCTCGTATAGCATAGATACGCAGTATTTT.

The chain is built from TRBV5-6 and TRBJ2-7; TRBD1 agrees at 7 bases. CDR1 SGHDT and CDR2 YYEEEE come from the germline V gene. V was pared by 1 base and J by 5 bases, with 3 bases of the junction left unmatched. The CDR3 has 13 residues. CDR3 bases: TGTGCCAGCAGCTTGCAGGGGGTCCACGAGCAGTACTTC. This codes for CASSLQGVHEQYF.

The V call is TRBV7-8, the J call TRBJ1-2; 8 bases fit TRBD1. V lost 1 base, J lost 0 bases, and 10 bases stayed unmatched. Germline V CDR1 and CDR2: SGHVS, FQNEAQ. The CDR3 loop spans 18 amino acids. Here the CDR3 reads CASSLVGRGRRANYGYTF. As DNA, the CDR3 is TGTGCCAGCAGCTTAGTCGGCAGGGGGCGCAGGGCTAACTATGGCTACACCTTC.

V usage is TRBV19 and J usage is TRBJ1-1; 8 bases are a match to TRBD1. The V and J ends lost 7 bases and 1 base, in that order; junction bases with no gene match: 11. The length of the CDR3 is 16 residues. Germline V gives CDR1 LNHDA, CDR2 SQIVND (reference sequence). The CDR3 protein is CASTPGQAPSNTEAFF. The CDR3 bases are TGTGCCAGTACGCCGGGACAGGCGCCTTCGAACACTGAAGCTTTCTTT.

This clone has a handful of counts. One junction end does not reproduce the germline sequence, and a read error may be involved. The chain employs TRBV6-1 and TRBJ1-1; D call uncertain. CDR3 length: 13 amino acids. Germline V gene sequence: CDR1 MNHNS, CDR2 SASEGT. CDR3: CASIEGFYTEAFF. The CDR3 DNA follows: TGTGCCAGCATTGAAGGCTTTTACACTGAAGCTTTCTTT.

The J gene is TRBJ1-1, the V gene TRBV5-4, with D perhaps matching TRBD1 (6 bases). This CDR3 contains 14 residues. Trimming took 5 bases from V and 3 from J, leaving 14 bases between them. Per the germline V gene, CDR1 is SGHNT and CDR2 is YYREEE (reference sequence). The CDR3 region has the DNA TGTGCCAGCAGTCCAACAGGGTGGTACACTGAAGCTTTCTTT. It codes for CASSPTGWYTEAFF.

This chain joins TRBV10-3 and TRBJ2-7; D ambiguous. Trimming pared 0 bases from V and 4 bases from J, leaving 7 bases between. The CDR3 contains 13 residues. CDR1 ENHRY and CDR2 SYGVKD come from the germline V gene. The CDR3 coding sequence is TGTGCCATCAGTGAGTCGGGATTTTACGAGCAGTACTTC. Encoded protein: CAISESGFYEQYF.

The chain carries TRBV6-5 and TRBJ1-4, with 7 positions matching TRBD1. This CDR3 has 16 amino acids. After removal of 2 bases from V and 0 bases from J, the junction contained 3 bases not matched to a gene. Germline V gene lookup returns CDR1 MNHEY and CDR2 SVGAGI. The CDR3 spells CASSYGQGATNEKLFF. In DNA form, the CDR3 reads TGTGCCAGCAGTTACGGGCAGGGGGCAACTAATGAAAAACTGTTTTTT.

The chain combines TRBV6-6 with TRBJ1-2; TRBD1 matches 9 bases. CDR1 and CDR2 (germline): MNHNY, SVGAGI (reference sequence). The CDR3 runs 14 residues. V gave up 6 bases and J gave up 4 bases; unmatched junction bases: 6. DNA of the CDR3: TGTGCCAGCAGCAAAGGGACAGGGTTCTATGGCTACACCTTC. This translates into CASSKGTGFYGYTF.

V gene TRBV19 combines with J gene TRBJ1-2, with D perhaps matching TRBD1 (6 bases). The V gene lost 3 bases and the J gene lost 8 bases, with 13 bases spanning the gap. The CDR3 extends over 13 amino acids. Germline-derived CDR1 and CDR2 are LNHDA and SQIVND (reference sequence). The CDR3 loop is CASSILQGRGYTF. The CDR3 nucleotides read TGTGCCAGTAGTATCCTACAGGGAAGGGGCTACACCTTC.

The DNA for the CDR3 is TGTGCCAGCAGTATCGGTGAGGGTAGGAGAGAGACCCAGTACTTC. This gives the protein CASSIGEGRRETQYF. The rearrangement uses TRBV6-6 and TRBJ2-5; D possibly corresponds to TRBD2 (5 bases). Trimming shortened V by 5 bases and J by 4 bases, and 17 bases separated the two germline ends. In germline, CDR1 is MNHNY, CDR2 SVGAGI (reference sequence). The CDR3 totals 15 residues.

The rearrangement joins TRBV5-4 to TRBJ2-3; 9 nucleotides line up with TRBD2. V lost 1 base and J lost 3; bases outside the gene matches: 3. Per the germline V gene, CDR1 is SGHNT and CDR2 is YYREEE (reference sequence). This CDR3 contains 15 residues. The DNA for the CDR3 is TGTGCCAGCAGCTTGAGTCTAGCGGGGACAGATACGCAGTATTTT. The encoded protein is CASSLSLAGTDTQYF.

V usage is TRBV9 and J usage is TRBJ1-1; 9 bases line up with TRBD1. The CDR3 loop spans 15 amino acids. Germline lookup yields CDR1 SGDLS and CDR2 YYNGEE. Trimming cost V 3 bases and J 6 bases; bases outside gene matches: 9. CDR3 nucleotide sequence: TGTGCCAGCAGCGAGGGGGACAGGGCTGGGGCTGAAGCTTTCTTT. Translation gives CASSEGDRAGAEAFF.

This chain uses TRBV11-3 with TRBJ2-7; the D gene is possibly TRBD2 (6 bases). There are 16 residues in the CDR3. Germline CDR1 SGHNT, CDR2 YENEEA. The V end was cut by 1 base, the J end by 7 bases, with 20 bases between. CDR3 in amino acids: CASSLVLGTPQEEQYF. The DNA for the CDR3 is TGTGCCAGCAGCTTAGTTCTCGGGACTCCACAGGAAGAGCAGTACTTC. Full variable domain (missing parts from reference TRBV11-3 and TRBJ2-7): EAGVVQSPRYKIIEKKQPVAFWCNPISGHNTLYWYLQNLGQGPELLIRYENEEAVDDSQLPKDRFSAERLKGVDSTLKIQPAELGDSAVYLCASSLVLGTPQEEQYFGPGTRLTVT.

The chain joins TRBV2 to TRBJ1-5, with no clear D. CDR3 size: 12 residues. The germline V and J ends were trimmed by 5 bases and 5 bases, with 7 bases remaining between them. Germline V gene data show CDR1 as SNHLY and CDR2 as FYNNEI. This CDR3 is CASSPQYQPQHF. CDR3 bases: TGTGCCAGCAGTCCCCAGTATCAGCCCCAGCATTTT.

V is TRBV7-2 and J is TRBJ1-2; unclear D gene. The CDR3 sequence is 12 residues long. With 3 bases removed from V and 4 bases from J, the gap between germline ends came to 6 bases. Germline CDR1 is SGHTA and CDR2 is FQGNSA. CDR3 in amino acids: CASSFDGYGYTF. The CDR3 nucleotides read TGTGCCAGCAGCTTCGACGGCTATGGCTACACCTTC. The full variable domain, completed using reference TRBV7-2 and TRBJ1-2, is GAGVSQSPSNKVTEKGKDVELRCDPISGHTALYWYRQSLGQGLEFLIYFQGNSAPDKSGLPSDRFSAERTGGSVSTLTIQRTQQEDSAVYLCASSFDGYGYTFGSGTRLTVV.

This clone has only one observation. The rearrangement links TRBV7-2 to TRBJ1-2, with D possibly matching TRBD1 (6 bases). This CDR3 is 15 amino acids long. Trimming cost V 1 base and J 0 bases, with 9 bases left between them. Germline loops: CDR1 SGHTA, CDR2 FQGNSA. This chain's CDR3 is CASSLGGAANYGYTF. CDR3 sequence (DNA): TGTGCCAGCAGCTTAGGGGGGGCCGCTAACTATGGCTACACCTTC.

This clone was seen a few times. A junction boundary mismatches the germline segment, possibly from a read error. V usage is TRBV7-7 and J usage is TRBJ2-5; D gene ambiguous. Per germline, CDR1 SSHAT and CDR2 FNYEAQ (reference sequence). The CDR3 totals 16 residues. CDR3: CASSLVDGRLQETQYF. CDR3 coding DNA: TGTGCTAGCAGCTTAGTGGATGGCAGGCTCCAAGAGACCCAGTACTTC.

The CDR3 protein is CASSPQQGGSYEQYF. The DNA of the CDR3 is TGTGCCAGCTCACCCCAACAGGGTGGGTCCTACGAGCAGTACTTC. The chain couples TRBV18 to TRBJ2-7, with D perhaps TRBD1 (6 bases). The CDR3 is 15 residues long. Trimming took off 3 bases at V and 1 base at J, with 13 bases between the two ends. Germline V gene lookup returns CDR1 KGHSH and CDR2 LQKENI. The full variable domain, rest sourced from reference TRBV18 and TRBJ2-7, is NAGVMQNPRHLVRRRGQEARLRCSPMKGHSHVYWYRQLPEEGLKFMVYLQKENIIDESGMPKERFSAEFPKEGPSILRIQQVVRGDSAAYFCASSPQQGGSYEQYFGPGTRLTVT.

The rearrangement uses TRBV4-1 and TRBJ2-5, with 7 bases that match TRBD2. With V trimmed by 1 base and J by 5 bases, 7 bases remained unmatched. Germline CDR1 is MGHRA and CDR2 is YSYEKL. The CDR3 loop spans 15 amino acids. The CDR3 coding sequence is TGCGCCAGCAGCCAAGGGCGGGGAGGGCGCGAGACCCAGTACTTC. It is translated as CASSQGRGGRETQYF.

This clone came up a few times. The chain combines TRBV7-9 with TRBJ1-4; D remains unclear. The CDR3 totals 11 residues. V shed 10 bases and J shed 8 bases, with 11 bases lying between them. Germline V CDR1 and CDR2: SEHNR, FQNEAQ (reference sequence). The CDR3 nucleotides are TGTGCCAAGGGAGAGAGCGAAAAACTGTTTTTT. Its translation: CAKGESEKLFF.

The chain has TRBV6-6 and TRBJ2-2; 8 bases are a match to TRBD2. The junction had 4 bases not matched to a gene; V was cut back by 6 bases and J by 7 bases. Germline V gives CDR1 MNHNY, CDR2 SVGAGI (reference sequence). The CDR3 is 13 amino acids. The CDR3, as DNA: TGTGCCAGCAGCGGGGGGGCCAACGGGGAGCTGTTTTTT. This encodes CASSGGANGELFF.

The V call is TRBV27, the J call TRBJ2-3; D may be TRBD2 (6 bases). Deletions cut 7 bases from V and 5 bases from J, with 16 bases between. The CDR3 has 14 residues. CDR1 MNHEY and CDR2 SMNVEV come from the germline V gene (reference sequence). The CDR3 DNA reads TGTGCCAGCACCCTGGGCGGAGCGGGAGATACGCAGTATTTT. This gives the protein CASTLGGAGDTQYF.

The chain employs TRBV6-5 and TRBJ1-6; tentative D call: TRBD1 (6 bases). V gave up 0 bases and J gave up 10 bases, with 13 bases separating them. Germline values: CDR1 MNHEY, CDR2 SVGAGI. The CDR3 runs to 15 residues. Written as DNA, the CDR3 is TGTGCCAGCAGTTACTCGGGGGGCGCCGGGTCACCCCTCCACTTT. This translates into CASSYSGGAGSPLHF.